This entry describes one TCR beta chain. The antigen remains unidentified. Using immunoSEQ multiplex PCR, the repertoire was profiled, and TCRdb retains in-frame clones only, with some absent. Counted here are 35,000 to 45,000 clones, around 90% occurring once; the ten biggest clones make up 4.5% to 5%. These data come from a study of resident and recirculating memory T cells in vitiligo. Patients had to be free of confetti depigmentation, indicating active vitiligo. V lost 4 bases to trimming and J lost 0 bases, with 7 bases between them. The germline V gene has CDR1 SGHRS and CDR2 YFSETQ. This CDR3 has 13 residues. General study results and limits: No unique dominant TCR clone was found in vitiligo lesions. Sequences differed between biopsy sites and patients, suggesting private specificity.

This receptor was obtained from a male donor with vitiligo. Sequencing used blood. The chain recombines TRBV5-1 with TRBJ2-5; D is ambiguous. CDR3 DNA sequence: TGCGCCAGCAGCGCCGACAACCAAGAGACCCAGTACTTC. Encoded protein: CASSADNQETQYF.